Shown below are 23 T cell receptor beta chains from a single sample sequenced in a study of shared clonotypes between healthy human individuals (dated by TCRdb to 2018 to 2020). Receptor amplification or capture employed the immunoSEQ multiplex PCR assay. TCRdb took over this immuneACCESS table, retaining in-frame rearrangements with V and J assigned. Such tables are incomplete; in checked studies, under half of the missing clones stem from an unresolved V gene, and the remainder is unexplained. The sample table lists fewer than 650,000 clones, around 77% of them with a count of one. The leading ten clones occupy about 11% of the sample. Specimen: PBMCs. The receptors here all came from a woman aged 40 to 50 in good health. Some clones in this sample may be carry-over from other donors' samples.

The CDR3 region has the DNA TGTGCCAGCTCACCCGTGACAGGGGGGGGTCACGAGCAGTACTTC. It is translated as CASSPVTGGGHEQYF. The chain is built from TRBV18 and TRBJ2-7, with 9 bases lining up with TRBD1. This CDR3 has 15 residues. In germline, CDR1 is KGHSH, CDR2 LQKENI. The V segment lost 3 bases and the J segment 5 bases; nucleotides outside the gene matches: 8.

This chain links TRBV15 with TRBJ1-5, with D unresolved. V lost 4 bases and J 0 bases, leaving 10 bases between the germline ends. Germline-derived CDR1 and CDR2 are LNHNV and YYDKDF (reference sequence). The CDR3 length is 15 residues. The CDR3 protein is CATSTKVISNQPQHF. The CDR3 nucleotides read TGTGCCACCAGCACTAAAGTTATTAGCAATCAGCCCCAGCATTTT.

This chain uses TRBV6-5 with TRBJ1-5; no reliable D call. Germline CDR1 reads MNHEY; CDR2 reads SVGAGI. The CDR3 is made up of 12 amino acids. The ends were cut back, 4 bases at V and 6 bases at J, with 7 bases in the middle. The chain's CDR3 is CASSSLGQPQHF. The CDR3 region has the DNA TGTGCCAGCAGTTCCCTGGGTCAGCCCCAGCATTTT.

V gene TRBV10-2 combines with J gene TRBJ2-7; 13 bases fit TRBD2. CDR3 length equals 14 residues. In germline, CDR1 is WSHSY, CDR2 SAAADI. Losses at the gene ends were 6 bases for V and 2 bases for J; bases not matched to a gene: 1. The CDR3 region is CASRGLAGAYEQYF. The CDR3 DNA reads as TGCGCCAGCAGAGGACTAGCGGGAGCCTACGAGCAGTACTTC.

The rearrangement uses TRBV4-3 and TRBJ2-7; a possible D gene is TRBD1 (6 bases). Per the germline V gene, CDR1 is LGHNA and CDR2 is YSLEER. CDR3 length: 18 amino acids. V lost 0 bases and J 0 bases, leaving 18 bases between the germline ends. The CDR3 region is CASSQDLPGAGVSYEQYF. The CDR3 coding sequence is TGCGCCAGCAGCCAAGATCTTCCCGGGGCAGGGGTCTCCTACGAGCAGTACTTC.

The chain combines TRBV7-8 with TRBJ1-3; D perhaps matches TRBD1 (6 bases). This CDR3 comprises 16 residues. CDR1 is SGHVS and CDR2 is FQNEAQ in the germline V gene. Trimming removed 5 bases at V and 4 bases at J, with 18 bases between. CDR3 coding DNA: TGTGCCAGCAGCCGACAGCGGGGGGCACAAGGAAACACCATATATTTT. This translates into CASSRQRGAQGNTIYF.

A single count supports this clone. The rearrangement uses TRBV18 and TRBJ1-3, with D hard to call. Germline V gives CDR1 KGHSH, CDR2 LQKENI. CDR3 length: 16 amino acids. The V end was cut by 3 bases, the J end by 4 bases, with 16 bases between. CDR3 sequence: CASSPGRSVLGNTIYF. The DNA for the CDR3 is TGTGCCAGCTCACCCGGACGGAGCGTTCTAGGAAACACCATATATTTT.

This sequence joins TRBV5-5 and TRBJ2-5; 11 bases fit TRBD1. Germline V gives CDR1 SGHKS, CDR2 YYEKEE (reference sequence). The J segment lost 5 bases and the V segment lost 3 bases, leaving 3 bases of the junction unmatched. CDR3 length equals 14 residues. The CDR3 loop reads CASSWTGGLETQYF. The CDR3 DNA follows: TGTGCCAGCAGCTGGACAGGGGGCCTGGAGACCCAGTACTTC.

This chain joins TRBV18 and TRBJ1-1; 9 nucleotides match TRBD1. This CDR3 is built from 14 residues. J lost 4 bases, V lost 3 bases, and 3 bases had no gene match. Germline-derived CDR1 and CDR2 are KGHSH and LQKENI. The CDR3 reads CASSPGQGFTEAFF. The CDR3 region has the DNA TGTGCCAGCTCACCCGGACAGGGGTTCACTGAAGCTTTCTTT.

This clone was seen only a few times. In DNA, the CDR3 is TGTGCCAGCAGTTCGGACCGGGGGCGAGAGACCCAGTACTTC. Its translation: CASSSDRGRETQYF. The genes are TRBV7-2 and TRBJ2-5; TRBD1 or TRBD2 may be the D gene (6 bases each). The CDR3 contains 14 residues. Germline V gene data show CDR1 as SGHTA and CDR2 as FQGNSA. Trimming pared 6 bases from V and 4 bases from J, leaving 15 bases between.

The chain has TRBV6-1 and TRBJ2-1; 9 bases align to TRBD2. V dropped 2 bases and J dropped 4; count of bases not matched to a gene: 3. The CDR3 totals 15 residues. Germline V lookup: CDR1 MNHNS, CDR2 SASEGT. The CDR3 loop reads CASSENLAGYNEQFF. In nucleotides, the CDR3 is TGTGCCAGCAGTGAAAATCTAGCGGGATACAATGAGCAGTTCTTC.

J is TRBJ2-1 and V is TRBV28; 11 bases are a match to TRBD2. The germline V gene encodes CDR1 MDHEN and CDR2 SYDVKM. The CDR3 sequence is 19 residues long. The trim removed 1 base at V and 7 bases at J, leaving 15 bases unmatched. In DNA form, the CDR3 reads TGTGCCAGCAGTTTATTCCCACTAGCGGGAGCAGGTGGGGGGAATGAGCAGTTCTTC. This gives the protein CASSLFPLAGAGGGNEQFF.

The gene calls are TRBV7-9 and TRBJ1-1, with 8 bases that match TRBD1. V gave up 7 bases and J gave up 1 base; unmatched junction bases: 11. This CDR3 is built from 16 residues. Germline V gives CDR1 SEHNR, CDR2 FQNEAQ (reference sequence). The CDR3 sequence is CASNPGAGGRNTEAFF. The CDR3 DNA is TGTGCCAGCAACCCGGGGGCAGGGGGCAGGAACACTGAAGCTTTCTTT.

This clone was found a few times. Other DNA sequences in the same sample also yield this CDR3. CDR3 residues: CASSLASGSYNEQFF. CDR3 nucleotide sequence: TGCGCCAGCAGCTTGGCTAGCGGCTCCTACAATGAGCAGTTCTTC. The chain couples TRBV5-1 to TRBJ2-1, with TRBD2 identical over 7 bases. The CDR3 sequence is 15 residues long. With V trimmed by 0 bases and J by 0 bases, 0 bases remained unmatched. Germline CDR1 is SGHRS and CDR2 is YFSETQ. Full variable domain (missing parts from reference TRBV5-1 and TRBJ2-1): KAGVTQTPRYLIKTRGQQVTLSCSPISGHRSVSWYQQTPGQGLQFLFEYFSETQRNKGNFPGRFSGRQFSNSRSEMNVSTLELGDSALYLCASSLASGSYNEQFFGPGTRLTVL.

The J gene is TRBJ1-5, the V gene TRBV6-1, with D uncertain. The V and J ends lost 2 bases and 1 base respectively, with 6 bases between them. The CDR3 has 14 amino acids. Germline V gene lookup returns CDR1 MNHNS and CDR2 SASEGT. This CDR3 reads CASSERQSNQPQHF. The CDR3 coding sequence is TGTGCCAGCAGTGAACGGCAAAGCAATCAGCCCCAGCATTTT.

This chain joins TRBV28 and TRBJ2-2; 8 bases align to TRBD2. The V gene end was trimmed by 8 bases and the J gene end by 9 bases; junction bases not matched to a gene: 14. Germline CDR1 and CDR2: MDHEN and SYDVKM. The length of the CDR3 is 15 residues. The CDR3 DNA reads as TGTGCCAGCGGCCCATCTACAGCGGGGGTCAGGGAGCTGTTTTTT. This gives the protein CASGPSTAGVRELFF.

The chain recombines TRBV7-2 with TRBJ1-2; TRBD1 is a possible D gene (5 bases). V gave up 3 bases and J gave up 2 bases, with 10 bases separating them. The CDR3 totals 14 residues. Looked up from germline, CDR1 is SGHTA and CDR2 is FQGNSA. The CDR3 loop is CASSFARDNYGYTF. CDR3 bases: TGTGCCAGCAGCTTTGCCAGGGACAACTATGGCTACACCTTC.

The chain has TRBV6-1 and TRBJ2-7; D uncertain. Germline V gives CDR1 MNHNS, CDR2 SASEGT. The CDR3 sequence is 15 residues long. V was shortened by 4 bases and J by 0 bases, with 13 bases between the two germline ends. CDR3 nucleotides: TGTGCCAGCAGTGCTGGGGTCCTGGCCTCCTACGAGCAGTACTTC. Translation: CASSAGVLASYEQYF.

This rearrangement joins TRBV7-2 to TRBJ2-5; D unresolved. In germline, CDR1 is SGHTA, CDR2 FQGNSA. Trimming took off 3 bases at V and 5 bases at J, with 13 bases between the two ends. This CDR3 has 14 residues. The CDR3 protein is CASSLFGPWETQYF. The CDR3 DNA reads TGTGCCAGCAGCTTGTTCGGGCCATGGGAGACCCAGTACTTC.

V and J are TRBV9 and TRBJ1-2; D gene unclear. The CDR3 has 13 residues. CDR1 is SGDLS, CDR2 YYNGEE, per germline. Trimming pared 2 bases from V and 1 base from J, leaving 6 bases between. The chain's CDR3 is CASSVQDNYGYTF. CDR3 bases: TGTGCCAGCAGCGTTCAGGATAACTATGGCTACACCTTC.

On this clone itself: This sequence may be a read error, since a much larger clone differs from it by one base. The chain employs TRBV2 and TRBJ1-2; possible D gene TRBD1, 5 bases. Trimming took off 6 bases at V and 9 bases at J, with 11 bases between the two ends. This CDR3 comprises 11 residues. Germline values: CDR1 SNHLY, CDR2 FYNNEI. For the CDR3, the DNA is TGTGCCAGCAGCCAGGGCGGTAGCTACACCTTC. Translating it yields CASSQGGSYTF.

V gene TRBV7-9 combines with J gene TRBJ2-1, with 7 nucleotides matching TRBD1. Germline V gene lookup returns CDR1 SEHNR and CDR2 FQNEAQ (reference sequence). The CDR3 runs to 14 residues. V dropped 6 bases and J dropped 3; count of bases not matched to a gene: 5. This chain's CDR3 is CASSRGLYYNEQFF. DNA of the CDR3: TGTGCCAGCAGTAGGGGGCTCTACTACAATGAGCAGTTCTTC.

The chain is built from TRBV7-3 and TRBJ2-2; 9 bases are a match to TRBD2. The germline CDR1 and CDR2 sequences are SGHTA and FQGTGA. This CDR3 is built from 15 residues. J was trimmed by 4 bases and V by 1 base; bases with no gene match: 1. The CDR3 region is CASSLSGRGTGELFF. CDR3 nucleotides: TGTGCCAGCAGCTTAAGCGGGAGGGGCACCGGGGAGCTGTTTTTT.